The present T cell receptor beta chain was sequenced within a study of glioma-infiltrating T cells after dendritic cell vaccination. Study information: Patients received autologous tumor lysate-pulsed dendritic cell vaccination between about 2003 and 2012.

Trimming took 4 bases from V and 7 from J; bases not matched to a gene: 5. Looked up from germline, CDR1 is SGHRS and CDR2 is YFSETQ. This CDR3 is 15 amino acids long. Primers: 60 V beta forward and 13 J beta reverse. TCRdb keeps only in-frame clones here, not all; method: immunoSEQ multiplex PCR. There are tens of thousands of clones in the sample; around 79% occur only once, and 30% to 45% lies in the top ten. As regards this clone: The antigen remains unidentified.

Overall study results and limits: The cohort had few patients with full blood and tumor sets. Higher TCR clonality did not directly relate to longer survival.

This clonotype originated in a human donor with glioblastoma. Sequencing was performed on blood, taken before dendritic cell vaccination. The genes are TRBV5-1 and TRBJ2-1, with TRBD2 matching over 13 bases. The CDR3 is CASSQTSGRKNEQFF. The DNA for the CDR3 is TGCGCCAGCAGCCAGACTAGCGGGAGGAAAAATGAGCAGTTCTTC.